What follows are 32 T cell receptor beta chains derived from one specimen sequenced in a study of blood T cell repertoires in COVID-19. Here immunoSEQ multiplex PCR was the method, and the copy in TCRdb shows in-frame clones only, minus some. The repertoire holds around 74,000 clones, with around 90% as singletons. The sequencing sample was made of peripheral blood. These receptors all come from a man aged 25 to 40 with acute or convalescent COVID-19.

CDR3 amino acids: CASSLAPGLAHTDTQYF. In nucleotides, the CDR3 is TGTGCCAGCAGCTTAGCGCCGGGACTAGCGCACACAGATACGCAGTATTTT. The chain is built from TRBV7-8 and TRBJ2-3; 10 bases agree with TRBD2. This CDR3 is 17 amino acids long. Losses at the gene ends were 0 bases for V and 2 bases for J; bases not matched to a gene: 5. From germline, CDR1 is SGHVS and CDR2 FQNEAQ.

The rearrangement links TRBV28 to TRBJ2-3; 9 positions agree with TRBD1. CDR3 size: 18 residues. V lost 3 bases and J lost 2; bases outside the gene matches: 12. Germline CDR1 and CDR2: MDHEN and SYDVKM. The CDR3 DNA is TGTGCCAGCAGTTTCGAACAGGGGGCGGGGGAACTCACAGATACGCAGTATTTT. Its protein product is CASSFEQGAGELTDTQYF.

The rearrangement uses TRBV6-6 and TRBJ1-6; D ambiguous. Germline V gene data show CDR1 as MNHNY and CDR2 as SVGAGI (reference sequence). The CDR3 runs 12 residues. Trimming took off 0 bases at V and 10 bases at J, with 4 bases between the two ends. CDR3 coding DNA: TGTGCCAGCAGTTACTCGGCCTCACCCCTCCACTTT. Translation: CASSYSASPLHF.

The rearrangement joins TRBV7-2 to TRBJ1-4; the match to TRBD1 covers 7 bases. This CDR3 is built from 15 residues. V dropped 2 bases and J dropped 0; count of bases not matched to a gene: 0. Germline V CDR1 and CDR2: SGHTA, FQGNSA. In DNA form, the CDR3 reads TGTGCCAGCAGCTTACAGGGGGCAACTAATGAAAAACTGTTTTTT. Translation gives CASSLQGATNEKLFF.

The rearrangement joins TRBV27 to TRBJ2-3; no definite D call. Germline V gives CDR1 MNHEY, CDR2 SMNVEV (reference sequence). The CDR3 consists of 13 residues. V was clipped by 1 base and J by 6 bases, with 8 bases between them. CDR3 bases: TGTGCCAGCAGTTTATACGGAGTTGATACGCAGTATTTT. Encoded protein: CASSLYGVDTQYF.

This clone was seen once. The chain couples TRBV28 to TRBJ1-5; 7 bases fit TRBD1. V lost 0 bases and J lost 6; bases outside the gene matches: 5. CDR3 length: 15 residues. Germline CDR1 MDHEN, CDR2 SYDVKM. The CDR3 DNA reads as TGTGCCAGCAGTTTATGGAGGGGGCAGACTCAGCCCCAGCATTTT. It specifies CASSLWRGQTQPQHF.

The genes are TRBV18 and TRBJ2-3; 13 nucleotides line up with TRBD2. V shed 8 bases, J shed 4 bases, and the junction held 6 bases outside the gene matches. CDR3 length: 15 amino acids. Germline V CDR1 and CDR2: KGHSH, LQKENI. The CDR3 bases are TGTGCCAGCGCACGGACTAGCGGGAGTCCAGATACGCAGTATTTT. It is translated as CASARTSGSPDTQYF.

The chain carries TRBV3-1 (or the pseudogene TRBV3-2) and TRBJ2-3, with TRBD1 matching 7 bases. Germline assignment: CDR1 LGHDT and CDR2 YNNKEL (reference sequence). CDR3 length: 16 residues. The V segment lost 0 bases and the J segment 3 bases; nucleotides outside the gene matches: 6. The CDR3 sequence: CASSQDRQGSTDTQYF. The CDR3 DNA is TGTGCCAGCAGCCAAGACAGACAGGGAAGTACAGATACGCAGTATTTT.

The chain links TRBV7-9 to TRBJ2-7; 9 bases align to TRBD1. From germline, CDR1 is SEHNR and CDR2 FQNEAQ (reference sequence). J lost 3 bases, V lost 5 bases, and 8 bases had no gene match. This CDR3 spans 15 amino acids. The CDR3 region is CASSATGGGYYEQYF. The CDR3 DNA sequence: TGTGCCAGCAGCGCGACAGGGGGAGGATACTACGAGCAGTACTTC.

This sequence joins TRBV4-1 and TRBJ1-2, with D unresolved. V lost 4 bases, J lost 5 bases, and 14 bases lay in between. The CDR3 is 14 amino acids. The V gene's germline CDR1 is MGHRA and CDR2 YSYEKL. DNA for the CDR3: TGCGCCAGCAGCCTCCGCGATACAGCTTATGGCTACACCTTC. It codes for CASSLRDTAYGYTF.

V gene TRBV6-2 or TRBV6-3 combines with J gene TRBJ2-5; D not resolved. The CDR3 is made up of 11 amino acids. Germline V gene lookup returns CDR1 MNHEY and CDR2 SVGEGT. V lost 6 bases, J lost 5 bases, and 7 bases lay in between. CDR3 nucleotide sequence: TGTGCCAGCAGCAAACAGGAGACCCAGTACTTC. Amino acids: CASSKQETQYF.

The rearrangement uses TRBV28 and TRBJ1-1; D ambiguous. CDR1 is MDHEN and CDR2 is SYDVKM in the germline V gene. The CDR3 sequence is 15 residues long. Trimming shortened V by 2 bases and J by 5 bases, and 15 bases separated the two germline ends. The CDR3 coding sequence is TGTGCCAGCAGTTTAGGCCCGGCGGTTTTGACTGAAGCTTTCTTT. It translates to CASSLGPAVLTEAFF. Full variable domain (outside the CDR3, taken from reference TRBV28 and TRBJ1-1): DVKVTQSSRYLVKRTGEKVFLECVQDMDHENMFWYRQDPGLGLRLIYFSYDVKMKEKGDIPEGYSVSREKKERFSLILESASTNQTSMYLCASSLGPAVLTEAFFGQGTRLTVV.

The chain links TRBV19 to TRBJ2-1, with D unclear. V was shortened by 0 bases and J by 3 bases, with 9 bases between the two germline ends. The CDR3 spans 15 residues. The germline CDR1 and CDR2 sequences are LNHDA and SQIVND (reference sequence). The CDR3 sequence: CASSIDPSNYNEQFF. CDR3 DNA: TGTGCCAGTAGTATAGATCCTAGTAACTACAATGAGCAGTTCTTC.

This chain uses TRBV25-1 with TRBJ2-7; D gene uncertain. The CDR3 has 14 amino acids. Trimming shortened V by 3 bases and J by 0 bases, and 9 bases separated the two germline ends. Germline CDR1 reads MGHDK; CDR2 reads SYGVNS. CDR3 sequence reads: CASSDEENSYEQYF. The CDR3 nucleotides read TGTGCCAGCAGTGATGAGGAGAACTCCTACGAGCAGTACTTC.

This clone was found once. The V gene is TRBV4-3, the J gene TRBJ2-5; D perhaps matches TRBD2 (6 bases). CDR3 length: 18 residues. V was shortened by 0 bases and J by 0 bases, with 17 bases between the two germline ends. CDR1 is LGHNA, CDR2 YSLEER, per germline. CDR3 amino acids: CASSQDWGFGGYQETQYF. The CDR3 coding sequence is TGCGCCAGCAGCCAAGACTGGGGATTTGGGGGGTACCAAGAGACCCAGTACTTC.

This clone appeared once. The genes are TRBV7-8 and TRBJ2-2; no clear D. The CDR3 sequence is 14 residues long. Germline V gene data show CDR1 as SGHVS and CDR2 as FQNEAQ. Trimming took off 0 bases at V and 1 base at J, with 3 bases between the two ends. The CDR3 DNA reads as TGTGCCAGCAGCTTAGCCCAGAACACCGGGGAGCTGTTTTTT. Its translation is CASSLAQNTGELFF.

V gene TRBV2 combines with J gene TRBJ2-1, with 7 bases identical to TRBD2. Germline V CDR1 and CDR2: SNHLY, FYNNEI. V trimming: 8 bases; J trimming: 3 bases; junction bases outside the gene matches: 7. This CDR3 is 14 amino acids long. CDR3 sequence: CASSPTGGYNEQFF. CDR3 coding DNA: TGTGCCAGCTCCCCCACGGGGGGCTACAATGAGCAGTTCTTC.

The chain couples TRBV28 to TRBJ2-2; 7 bases agree with TRBD1. The CDR3 has 15 amino acids. The trim removed 3 bases at V and 3 bases at J, leaving 4 bases unmatched. CDR1 and CDR2 (germline): MDHEN, SYDVKM. CDR3 region: CASSFVGGYTGELFF. The CDR3 DNA reads TGTGCCAGCAGTTTCGTAGGGGGCTACACCGGGGAGCTGTTTTTT.

This clone was observed a few times. The chain carries TRBV4-3 and TRBJ2-6, with 8 bases that match TRBD2. Germline assignment: CDR1 LGHNA and CDR2 YSLEER. CDR3 length: 19 residues. V trimming: 1 base; J trimming: 0 bases; junction bases outside the gene matches: 8. The CDR3 DNA is TGCGCCAGCAGCCAAGGAATTAGCGGGACAACCTCTGGGGCCAACGTCCTGACTTTC. This sequence encodes CASSQGISGTTSGANVLTF.

The chain joins TRBV28 to TRBJ2-1, with D tentatively TRBD1 (5 bases). Trimming stripped 6 bases from V and 0 bases from J, with 15 bases between. The CDR3 is made up of 16 amino acids. Germline V gene sequence: CDR1 MDHEN, CDR2 SYDVKM. Written as DNA, the CDR3 is TGTGCCAGCAGGGGGCTCCGGGCGAGCTCCTACAATGAGCAGTTCTTC. It translates to CASRGLRASSYNEQFF.

The chain has TRBV5-1 and TRBJ1-5; maybe TRBD1 (6 bases). Germline lookup yields CDR1 SGHRS and CDR2 YFSETQ. Trimming removed 1 base at V and 2 bases at J, with 10 bases between. The CDR3 is made up of 15 amino acids. The CDR3 coding sequence is TGCGCCAGCAGCTTGCGGTCAGGGGGCAATCAGCCCCAGCATTTT. This translates into CASSLRSGGNQPQHF.

This sequence joins TRBV12-3 or TRBV12-4 and TRBJ2-2; D is uncertain. This CDR3 is built from 13 residues. Trimming removed 0 bases at V and 6 bases at J, with 5 bases between. The CDR3 DNA reads TGTGCCAGCAGTTTAGCGAGGTCCGGGGAGCTGTTTTTT. It yields the protein CASSLARSGELFF.

This clone was seen more than once but under ten times. This chain links TRBV14 with TRBJ2-1; D ambiguous. The V end was cut by 0 bases, the J end by 11 bases, with 5 bases between. There are 11 residues in the CDR3. Looked up from germline, CDR1 is SGHDN and CDR2 is FVKESK. The CDR3: CASSQERQQFF. CDR3 nucleotide sequence: TGTGCCAGCAGCCAAGAGCGCCAGCAGTTCTTC.

This clone showed up just once. The V call is TRBV11-2, the J call TRBJ2-2; TRBD2 aligns across 13 bases. CDR1 is SGHAT and CDR2 is FQNNGV in the germline V gene. The CDR3 runs to 15 residues. Germline trimming cut 1 base from V and 8 bases from J; bases unmatched to any gene: 1. The CDR3 DNA reads as TGTGCCAGCAGCTTAGGGACTAGCGGGAGAGGGGAGCTGTTTTTT. It is translated as CASSLGTSGRGELFF. Complete variable domain (other parts from reference TRBV11-2 and TRBJ2-2): EAGVAQSPRYKIIEKRQSVAFWCNPISGHATLYWYQQILGQGPKLLIQFQNNGVVDDSQLPKDRFSAERLKGVDSTLKIQPAKLEDSAVYLCASSLGTSGRGELFFGEGSRLTVL.

The CDR3 reads CASSALSGSILDTQYF. CDR3 nucleotides: TGTGCCAGCAGCGCCCTTAGCGGGAGTATTTTGGATACGCAGTATTTT. This chain connects TRBV9 to TRBJ2-3, with 9 bases aligning to TRBD2. The CDR3 loop spans 16 amino acids. V dropped 3 bases and J dropped 6; count of bases not matched to a gene: 11. Germline V lookup: CDR1 SGDLS, CDR2 YYNGEE. Full variable domain (rest looked up from reference TRBV9 and TRBJ2-3): DSGVTQTPKHLITATGQRVTLRCSPRSGDLSVYWYQQSLDQGLQFLIQYYNGEERAKGNILERFSAQQFPDLHSELNLSSLELGDSALYFCASSALSGSILDTQYFGPGTRLTVL.

V gene TRBV6-5 combines with J gene TRBJ1-5, with TRBD1 as a possible D gene (6 bases). V was pared by 7 bases and J by 6 bases, with 13 bases between. The germline CDR1 and CDR2 sequences are MNHEY and SVGAGI. CDR3 size: 13 residues. The CDR3 nucleotides are TGTGCCAGCACCGGGGGGGGCGGTCAGCCCCAGCATTTT. It encodes CASTGGGGQPQHF.

The V call is TRBV3-1 (or the pseudogene TRBV3-2), the J call TRBJ2-7, with a weak D call TRBD2 (6 bases). V shed 8 bases and J shed 6 bases, with 14 bases lying between them. This CDR3 comprises 12 residues. The germline CDR1 and CDR2 sequences are LGHDT and YNNKEL (reference sequence). CDR3 residues: CASGDSGPEQYF. CDR3 coding DNA: TGTGCCAGCGGGGATAGCGGACCCGAGCAGTACTTC.

This clone has a single count. The V call is TRBV4-1, the J call TRBJ1-1, with D possibly matching TRBD1 (6 bases). This CDR3 region has 15 residues. V shed 1 base and J shed 2 bases, with 11 bases lying between them. Germline V gene data show CDR1 as MGHRA and CDR2 as YSYEKL. The CDR3 reads CASSQVGTLNTEAFF. The CDR3 bases are TGCGCCAGCAGCCAAGTTGGGACATTAAACACTGAAGCTTTCTTT.

J is TRBJ1-6 and V is TRBV7-3, with D possibly matching TRBD1 (5 bases). The CDR3 length is 13 residues. Germline V gives CDR1 SGHTA, CDR2 FQGTGA. Between the trimmed V and J ends, which lost 4 bases and 7 bases, there was a span of 8 bases. The CDR3 DNA reads as TGTGCCAGCAGCTCGAACAGGAATTCACCCCTCCACTTT. Residues: CASSSNRNSPLHF.

V gene TRBV16 combines with J gene TRBJ1-1, with D possibly being TRBD1 (5 bases). CDR1 and CDR2 (germline): KGHSY, FQNENV. CDR3 length equals 18 residues. V lost 4 bases and J lost 4, with 25 bases in between. The CDR3 loop is CASSPPAVAGPLGTEAFF. The DNA for the CDR3 is TGTGCCAGCAGCCCCCCAGCGGTAGCGGGACCGCTGGGCACTGAAGCTTTCTTT.

This rearrangement joins TRBV18 to TRBJ2-7; D remains unclear. V lost 4 bases and J lost 0, with 22 bases in between. The CDR3 loop spans 18 amino acids. The germline gives CDR1 KGHSH, CDR2 LQKENI. As DNA, the CDR3 is TGTGCCAGCTCACGGTTTGGTATTGGCGGATACCACTCCTACGAGCAGTACTTC. Amino acid sequence: CASSRFGIGGYHSYEQYF.

The J gene is TRBJ2-2, the V gene TRBV5-1; 7 positions match TRBD2. The V gene end was trimmed by 6 bases and the J gene end by 6 bases; junction bases not matched to a gene: 2. Germline CDR1 SGHRS, CDR2 YFSETQ. This CDR3 has 12 residues. The CDR3 bases are TGCGCCAGCATGCGGGGGTCCGGGGAGCTGTTTTTT. Translation gives CASMRGSGELFF.